This T cell receptor beta chain was captured in a study of blood T cell repertoires in COVID-19. Whole-study context: Sources were T cells, B-cell-depleted T cells, or PBMCs; the material itself was cDNA or gDNA.

Methods used by the authors: Amplification of reference gene primers provided the estimated nucleated cell counts. Sequenced by immunoSEQ multiplex PCR; TCRdb stores in-frame clones only, minus some. That table supplies the V and J calls and clone size; D and trimming were determined from the DNA. The table has a few hundred thousand clones, roughly 80% seen once. This clone has a handful of counts. The germline V and J ends were trimmed by 0 bases and 5 bases, with 12 bases remaining between them. CDR3 length: 14 residues. CDR1 SGHRS and CDR2 YFSETQ come from the germline V gene. V usage is TRBV5-1 and J usage is TRBJ2-7; tentative D call: TRBD1 (6 bases). The receptor was derived from a woman aged 25 to 39 who had recovered from COVID-19. What was sequenced was peripheral blood. The CDR3 nucleotides read TGCGCCAGCAGCTTGGAAACAGGGCTGGACGAGCAGTACTTC. It yields the protein CASSLETGLDEQYF.